Here is one TCR beta chain with its context. Its antigen specificity is not known. No base quality values were provided; no much bigger clone lies one nucleotide off. Libraries were prepared through 5' RACE. Sequenced on an Illumina HiSeq 2000. A universal primer binding site was introduced by template switching, and a unique molecular identifier was present in the final cDNA, enabling accurate counting of TCR cDNA molecules. First-strand cDNA for TCR alpha and beta chains was synthesized from specific primers in the conserved constant-segment region. To control for contamination, every cDNA library was double barcoded, receiving both a SMART-Mk sample barcode and Illumina barcodes. TruSeq adapter sequences and Illumina sample barcodes were added in two successive PCR steps. Sequencing of the TCR alpha and beta cDNA libraries was done on the Illumina HiSeq platform using custom primers. The authors' pipeline ran thus. Unique molecular identifiers were extracted from raw reads with MiGEC, and CDR3 positions were determined with MiXCR. Recombination models were inferred per individual with the repgenHMM and IGoR tools using an EM algorithm. The analysis of shared clonotypes was done with the tcR package in R, with sharing normalized by the product of cloneset sizes. To study raw recombination without the effects of thymic and clonal selection, out-of-frame nonproductive sequences were analyzed. The raw public data were reprocessed by TCRdb itself: fastp quality trimming at Q25, MiXCR clonotype calling, in-frame beta chains only. Rows are combined by CDR3 protein, so each entry shows the most common genes and DNA. The V and J calls and clone size are TCRdb's, not the authors'. The sample table contains hundreds of thousands of distinct CDR3 sequences; only one count was recorded for 20% to 25% of them. The top ten clones comprise roughly 2.8% of the sample.

The data are from a study of identical twins (dated by TCRdb to the mid-2010s). As for the study more broadly: To test whether fetal clonotypes persist, this study deep-sequenced TCR alpha and beta repertoires from monozygotic twins, from unrelated adults of various ages, and from cord blood. Replicate twin experiments were performed at different times using different library preparation protocols to rule out contamination.

Study-wide findings and limitations: Zero-insertion analyses could be partly confounded by invariant T cells such as MAIT and iNKT, although diverse VJ usage argued against such confounding for most clonotypes. Out-of-frame TCR alpha sequences shared between twins showed an excess of low generation-probability sequences compared with coincidental sharing between unrelated individuals. In monozygotic twins, recombination models systematically underestimated out-of-frame TCR alpha sharing, but the models matched the sharing seen between unrelated individuals. Fewer insertions were carried by abundant cord blood beta clonotypes; a weaker similar trend was observed in young adult naive repertoires, while no such trend was observed in memory repertoires. Excess twin sharing in beta out-of-frame sequences was weaker because fewer shared sequences lowered the signal-to-noise ratio. Because the same donors could not be followed over many years, the conclusions relied on cross-sectional statistical analysis.

All donors were healthy Caucasians. Three pairs of female monozygotic twins, all aged 18 to 29 years, made up the twin cohort. Positive isolation kits from Invitrogen were used to isolate CD4+ and CD8+ T cell populations. The germline V gene supplies CDR1 SGHRS and CDR2 YFSETQ. The CDR3, from cysteine to phenylalanine, totals 13 residues. Here the CDR3 DNA is all that survives: 39 bases in frame from base 1. Trimming at the junction amounts to 0 bases on V and 7 bases on J, and the germline ends lie 10 bases apart. The same specimen was also included in a second study, on T cells expressing NK-cell markers. As that second study puts it: In sorted CD3+CD56+NKG2C+, CD3+CD56+NKG2C- and CD3+CD56-NKG2C+ T-cell subsets from roughly 8 donors, TCR beta-chain repertoires were profiled. Among the eight sequenced donors, only one was HCMV-seronegative, while the other seven were HCMV-seropositive. In several experiments an anti-gammadeltaTCR antibody was added to restrict sorting to alphabetaTCR-expressing T cells. In over 5 donors, the dominant CD3+CD56+NKG2C+ clonotypes were among the top 10 CD8+ clonotypes and accounted for 1.0-7.0% of CD8+ T cells. Those dominant clonotypes were again the most abundant among CD3+CD56-NKG2C+ cells in a handful of donors, at roughly 25-60.1%. Whether the expanded NKG2C-expressing T cell clones were specific for HCMV antigens was left unclear. Randomly selected healthy volunteers, three men and five women, were used as the eight sequenced donors. A commercial ELISA kit detecting HCMV-specific IgG in serum was used to determine HCMV serostatus. Reads were demultiplexed and grouped by UMI with MIGEC, and clonotypes were assembled and quantified with MiTCR. To exclude erroneous sequences, any TCR cDNA sequence not supported by at least two reads was discarded. The tcR package was used for downstream repertoire analysis, and clonotypes were matched across fractions by CDR3 nucleotide sequence plus V segment. VDJmatch was used to annotate antigen specificity against VDJdb, with one amino acid substitution allowed in CDR3.

The origin of this receptor is a woman aged 18-29 years in good health. The sample taken for sequencing was CD4+ T cells sorted from blood. The rearranged segments are TRBV5-1 and TRBJ1-1; the D gene lacks a confident call. The DNA is as follows: TGCGCCAGCAGCTTGGGGGCAGAGCTTGAAGCTTTCTTT. This sequence encodes CASSLGAELEAFF.